The present T cell receptor beta chain was sequenced within a study of blood T cells in healthy people across ages. The CDR3 runs 15 residues. CDR1 and CDR2 from the germline V gene are LNHNV and YYDKDF (reference sequence). Trimming pared 0 bases from V and 4 bases from J, leaving 7 bases between. Study-wide points: TCR beta diversity tracked closely with naive T cell percentage.

With regard to this clonotype: Its specificity is unknown.

Peripheral blood samples of roughly 9.8 milliliters were drawn from each donor. The authors ran a second PCR of about 6 to 11 cycles using a sample-barcoded 5' primer and a J-beta primer mix. Every cDNA molecule carried a tag from a template-switch adaptor bearing 12 random nucleotides. One entry per CDR3 protein, called by TCRdb with MiXCR from the 5' RACE reads. Here the sample spans 1 million or so distinct CDR3 sequences, roughly 45% being singletons. The chain is built from TRBV15 and TRBJ1-6; D ambiguous. The source of this sequence is a woman aged 55 to 70 in good health. Sequencing input: blood. In DNA, the CDR3 is TGTGCCACCAGCAGAGATCGGGGATATAATTCACCCCTCCACTTT. This gives the protein CATSRDRGYNSPLHF.